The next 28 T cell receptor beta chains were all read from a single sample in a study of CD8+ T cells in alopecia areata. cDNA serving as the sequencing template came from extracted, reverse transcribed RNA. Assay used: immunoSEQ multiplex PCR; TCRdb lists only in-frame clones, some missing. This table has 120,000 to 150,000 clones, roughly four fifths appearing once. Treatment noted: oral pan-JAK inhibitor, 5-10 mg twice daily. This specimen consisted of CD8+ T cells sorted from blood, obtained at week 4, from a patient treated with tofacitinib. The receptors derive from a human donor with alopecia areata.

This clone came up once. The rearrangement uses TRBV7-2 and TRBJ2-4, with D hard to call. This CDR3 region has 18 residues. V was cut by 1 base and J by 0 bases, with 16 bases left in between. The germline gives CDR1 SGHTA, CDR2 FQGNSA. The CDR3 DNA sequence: TGTGCCAGCAGCTTAGGGGCCGTGTACGACCCAGCCAAAAACATTCAGTACTTC. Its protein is CASSLGAVYDPAKNIQYF.

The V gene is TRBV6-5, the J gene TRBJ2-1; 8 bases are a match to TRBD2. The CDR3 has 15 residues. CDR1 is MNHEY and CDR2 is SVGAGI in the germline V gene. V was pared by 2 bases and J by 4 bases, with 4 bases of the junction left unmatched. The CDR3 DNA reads TGTGCCAGCAGTTACACGGGGGGGGCTTACAATGAGCAGTTCTTC. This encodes CASSYTGGAYNEQFF.

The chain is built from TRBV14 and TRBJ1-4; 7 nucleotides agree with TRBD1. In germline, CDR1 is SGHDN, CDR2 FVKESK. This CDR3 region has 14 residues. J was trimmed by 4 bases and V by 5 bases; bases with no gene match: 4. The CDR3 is CASSRDRFNEKLFF. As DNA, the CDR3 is TGTGCCAGCAGCAGGGACAGATTTAATGAAAAACTGTTTTTT.

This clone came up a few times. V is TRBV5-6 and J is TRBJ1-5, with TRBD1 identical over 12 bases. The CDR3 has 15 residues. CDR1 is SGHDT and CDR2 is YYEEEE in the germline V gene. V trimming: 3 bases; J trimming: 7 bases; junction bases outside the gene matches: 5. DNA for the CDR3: TGTGCCAGCAGCTCCGGGACAGGGGGCGGCCAGCCCCAGCATTTT. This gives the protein CASSSGTGGGQPQHF. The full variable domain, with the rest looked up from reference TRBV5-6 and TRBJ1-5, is DAGVTQSPTHLIKTRGQQVTLRCSPKSGHDTVSWYQQALGQGPQFIFQYYEEEERQRGNFPDRFSGHQFPNYSSELNVNALLLGDSALYLCASSSGTGGGQPQHFGDGTRLSIL.

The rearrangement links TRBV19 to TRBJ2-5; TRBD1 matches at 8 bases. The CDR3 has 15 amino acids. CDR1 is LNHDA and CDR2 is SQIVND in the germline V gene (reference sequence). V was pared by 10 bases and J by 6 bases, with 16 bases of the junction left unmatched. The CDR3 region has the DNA TGTGCCAATTCGCTTCATAGGACAGGGATGCAGACCCAGTACTTC. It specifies CANSLHRTGMQTQYF. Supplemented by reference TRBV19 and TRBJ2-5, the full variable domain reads DGGITQSPKYLFRKEGQNVTLSCEQNLNHDAMYWYRQDPGQGLRLIYYSQIVNDFQKGDIAEGYSVSREKKESFPLTVTSAQKNPTAFYLCANSLHRTGMQTQYFGPGTRLLVL.

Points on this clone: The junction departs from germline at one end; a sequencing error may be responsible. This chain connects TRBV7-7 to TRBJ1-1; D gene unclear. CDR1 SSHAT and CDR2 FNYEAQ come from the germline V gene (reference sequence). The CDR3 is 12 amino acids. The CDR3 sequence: CASSSQTSEAFF. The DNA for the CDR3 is TGTGCTAGCAGCTCGCAGACCAGTGAAGCTTTCTTT.

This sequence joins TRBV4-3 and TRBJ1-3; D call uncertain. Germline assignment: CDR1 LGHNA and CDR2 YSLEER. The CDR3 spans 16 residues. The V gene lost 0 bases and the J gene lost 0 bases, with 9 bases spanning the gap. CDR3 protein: CASSQDPAGSGNTIYF. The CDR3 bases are TGCGCCAGCAGCCAAGATCCAGCAGGCTCTGGAAACACCATATATTTT.

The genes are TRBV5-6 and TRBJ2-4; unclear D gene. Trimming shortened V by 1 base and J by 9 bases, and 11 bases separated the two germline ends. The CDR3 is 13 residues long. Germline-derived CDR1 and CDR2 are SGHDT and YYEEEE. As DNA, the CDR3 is TGTGCCAGCAGCTTGCCCTCCTCGGGCATTCAGTACTTC. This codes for CASSLPSSGIQYF.

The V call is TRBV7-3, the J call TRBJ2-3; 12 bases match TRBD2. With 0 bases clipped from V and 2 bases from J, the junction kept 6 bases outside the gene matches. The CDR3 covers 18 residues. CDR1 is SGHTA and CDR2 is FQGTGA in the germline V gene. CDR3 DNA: TGTGCCAGCAGCTTAACGATTCTAGCGGGGGGGCCCACAGATACGCAGTATTTT. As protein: CASSLTILAGGPTDTQYF.

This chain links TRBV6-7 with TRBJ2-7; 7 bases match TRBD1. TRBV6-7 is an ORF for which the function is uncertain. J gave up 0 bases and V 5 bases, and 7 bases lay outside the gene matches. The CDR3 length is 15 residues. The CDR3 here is CASSADRASSYEQYF. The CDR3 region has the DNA TGTGCCAGCAGTGCCGACAGGGCGAGCTCCTACGAGCAGTACTTC.

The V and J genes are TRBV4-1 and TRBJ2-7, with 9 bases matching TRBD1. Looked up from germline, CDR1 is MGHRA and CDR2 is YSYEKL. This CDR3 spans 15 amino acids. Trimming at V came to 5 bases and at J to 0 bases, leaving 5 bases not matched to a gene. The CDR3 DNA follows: TGCGCCAGCAGCACCGGGACAGGGACCTCCTACGAGCAGTACTTC. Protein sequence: CASSTGTGTSYEQYF.

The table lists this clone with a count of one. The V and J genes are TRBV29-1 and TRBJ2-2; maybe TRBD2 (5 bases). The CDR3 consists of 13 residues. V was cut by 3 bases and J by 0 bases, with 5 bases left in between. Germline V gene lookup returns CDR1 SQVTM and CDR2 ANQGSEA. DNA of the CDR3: TGCAGCGTTGACGGGACGAACACCGGGGAGCTGTTTTTT. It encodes CSVDGTNTGELFF.

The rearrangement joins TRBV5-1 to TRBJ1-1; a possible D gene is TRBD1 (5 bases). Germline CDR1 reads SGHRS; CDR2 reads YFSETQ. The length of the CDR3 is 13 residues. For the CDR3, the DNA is TGCGCTTCCCGCACAGGACCTAACACTGAAGCTTTCTTT. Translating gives CASRTGPNTEAFF.

The CDR3 DNA sequence: TGTGCCACCAGCAGTGAGGGGGATCTGTCGAGAGAGACCCAGTACTTC. Encoded protein: CATSSEGDLSRETQYF. This chain uses TRBV15 with TRBJ2-5; possibly TRBD1 for D (6 bases). Trimming left V 3 bases short and J 4 bases short, with 18 bases between. The CDR3 runs to 16 residues. The germline V gene has CDR1 LNHNV and CDR2 YYDKDF (reference sequence). Full variable domain (missing parts from reference TRBV15 and TRBJ2-5): DAMVIQNPRYQVTQFGKPVTLSCSQTLNHNVMYWYQQKSSQAPKLLFHYYDKDFNNEADTPDNFQSRRPNTSFCFLDIRSPGLGDTAMYLCATSSEGDLSRETQYFGPGTRLLVL.

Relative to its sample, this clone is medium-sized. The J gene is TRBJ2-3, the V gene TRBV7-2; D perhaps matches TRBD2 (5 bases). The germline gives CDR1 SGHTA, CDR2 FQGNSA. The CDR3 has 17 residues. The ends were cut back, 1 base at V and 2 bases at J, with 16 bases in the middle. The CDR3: CASSLGVALGTTDTQYF. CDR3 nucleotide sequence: TGTGCCAGCAGCTTAGGGGTGGCACTAGGAACCACAGATACGCAGTATTTT.

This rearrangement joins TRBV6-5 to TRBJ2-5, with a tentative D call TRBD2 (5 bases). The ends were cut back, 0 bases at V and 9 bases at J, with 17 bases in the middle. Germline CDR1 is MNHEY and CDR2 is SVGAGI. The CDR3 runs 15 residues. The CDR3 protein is CASSYSGATADSQYF. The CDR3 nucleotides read TGTGCCAGCAGTTACTCGGGAGCGACTGCCGATTCCCAGTACTTC.

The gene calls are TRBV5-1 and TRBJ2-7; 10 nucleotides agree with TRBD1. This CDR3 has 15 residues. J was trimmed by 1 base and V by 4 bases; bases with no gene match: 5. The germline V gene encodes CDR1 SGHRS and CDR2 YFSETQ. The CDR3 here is CASSPGTGESYEQYF. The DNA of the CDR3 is TGCGCCAGCAGCCCCGGGACAGGGGAATCCTACGAGCAGTACTTC.

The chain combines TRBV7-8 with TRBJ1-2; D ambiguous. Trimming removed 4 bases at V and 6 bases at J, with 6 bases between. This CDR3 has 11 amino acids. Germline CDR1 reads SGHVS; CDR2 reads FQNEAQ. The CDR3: CASSSPDGYTF. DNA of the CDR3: TGTGCCAGCAGCTCGCCGGATGGCTACACCTTC.

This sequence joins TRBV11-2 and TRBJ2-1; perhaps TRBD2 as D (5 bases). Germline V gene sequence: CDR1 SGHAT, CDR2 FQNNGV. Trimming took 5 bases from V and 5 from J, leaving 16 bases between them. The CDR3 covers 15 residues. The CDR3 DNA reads TGTGCCAGCAGCCCGTCTAGCCGCACAAACAATGAGCAGTTCTTC. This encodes CASSPSSRTNNEQFF.

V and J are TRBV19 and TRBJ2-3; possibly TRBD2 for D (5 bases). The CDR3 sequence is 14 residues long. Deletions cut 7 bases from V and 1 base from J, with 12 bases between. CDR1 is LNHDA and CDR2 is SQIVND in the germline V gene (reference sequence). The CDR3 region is CASNAGPRTDTQYF. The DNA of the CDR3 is TGTGCCAGTAACGCGGGCCCACGCACAGATACGCAGTATTTT.

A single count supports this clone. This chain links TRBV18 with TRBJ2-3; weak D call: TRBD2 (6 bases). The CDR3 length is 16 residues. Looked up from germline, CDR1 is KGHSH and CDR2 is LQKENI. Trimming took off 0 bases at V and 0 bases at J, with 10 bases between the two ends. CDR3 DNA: TGTGCCAGCTCACCACCGGACTACCCTAGCACAGATACGCAGTATTTT. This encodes CASSPPDYPSTDTQYF.

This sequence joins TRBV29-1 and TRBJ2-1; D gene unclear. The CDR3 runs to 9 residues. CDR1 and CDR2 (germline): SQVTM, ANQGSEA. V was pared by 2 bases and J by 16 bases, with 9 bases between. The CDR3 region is CSVEFPQFF. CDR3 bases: TGCAGCGTTGAATTCCCGCAATTCTTC.

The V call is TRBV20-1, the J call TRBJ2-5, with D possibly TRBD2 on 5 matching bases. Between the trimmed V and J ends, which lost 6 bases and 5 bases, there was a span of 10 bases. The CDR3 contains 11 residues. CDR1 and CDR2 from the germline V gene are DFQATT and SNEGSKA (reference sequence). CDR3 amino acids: CSATSGETQYF. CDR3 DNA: TGCAGTGCCACTAGTGGGGAGACCCAGTACTTC.

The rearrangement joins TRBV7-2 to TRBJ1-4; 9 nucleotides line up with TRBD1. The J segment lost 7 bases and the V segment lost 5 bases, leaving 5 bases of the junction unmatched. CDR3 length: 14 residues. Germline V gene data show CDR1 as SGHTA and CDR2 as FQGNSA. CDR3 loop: CASSTGTGSEKLFF. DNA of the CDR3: TGTGCCAGCAGCACCGGGACAGGGAGTGAAAAACTGTTTTTT.

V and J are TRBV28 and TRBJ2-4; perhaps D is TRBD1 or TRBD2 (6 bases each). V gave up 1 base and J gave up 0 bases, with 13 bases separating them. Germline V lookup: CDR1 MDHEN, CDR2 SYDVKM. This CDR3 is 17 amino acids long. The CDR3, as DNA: TGTGCCAGCAGTTTATCCCGCAGGGGACTAGCCAAAAACATTCAGTACTTC. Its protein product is CASSLSRRGLAKNIQYF.

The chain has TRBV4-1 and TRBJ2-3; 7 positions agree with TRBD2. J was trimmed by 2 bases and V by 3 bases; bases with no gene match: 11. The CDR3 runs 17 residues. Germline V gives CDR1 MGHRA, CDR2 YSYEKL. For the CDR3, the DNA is TGCGCCAGCAGCCAGGACAAGACTAGCAGAAACACAGATACGCAGTATTTT. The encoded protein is CASSQDKTSRNTDTQYF.

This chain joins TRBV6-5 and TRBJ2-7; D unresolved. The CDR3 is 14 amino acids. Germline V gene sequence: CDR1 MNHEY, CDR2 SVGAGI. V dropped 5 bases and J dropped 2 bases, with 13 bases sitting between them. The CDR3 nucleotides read TGTGCCAGCAGTCCCGGGCCAATTCCCTACGAGCAGTACTTC. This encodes CASSPGPIPYEQYF.

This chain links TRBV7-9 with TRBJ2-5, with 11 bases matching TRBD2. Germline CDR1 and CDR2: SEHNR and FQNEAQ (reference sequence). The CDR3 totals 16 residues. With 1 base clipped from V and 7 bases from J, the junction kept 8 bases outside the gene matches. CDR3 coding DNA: TGTGCCAGCAGCTTAGGTGCTAGCGGGGGGTCCGGGACCCAGTACTTC. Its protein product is CASSLGASGGSGTQYF.